The next 2 T cell receptor beta chains were all read from a single sample in a study of blood T cells in healthy people across ages. Then a second PCR, running about 7 to 11 cycles, was carried out with a sample-barcoded 5' primer and a J-beta primer mix. TCRdb reprocessed the 5' RACE reads with MiXCR, giving one entry per CDR3 protein. Of roughly 1 million distinct CDR3 sequences listed, about 25% are singletons. These sequences were also reported in another study, on T cells of mothers and their children.

Source material: blood. These receptors were collected from a girl aged 2 to 10 in good health.

This rearrangement joins TRBV20-1 to TRBJ2-1, with D perhaps being TRBD1 or TRBD2 (6 bases each). Gene TRBJ2-5 matches the end of the DNA better, so the J call may be wrong. Germline CDR1 is DFQATT and CDR2 is SNEGSKA (reference sequence). The CDR3 spans 13 residues. The CDR3: CSPRHGGVGTQYF. CDR3 coding DNA: TGCAGTCCCCGTCACGGGGGCGTCGGGACCCAGTACTTC.

V is TRBV15 and J is TRBJ2-7; D unresolved. The CDR3 length is 12 residues. Germline V lookup: CDR1 LNHNV, CDR2 YYDKDF (reference sequence). V shed 4 bases and J shed 5 bases, with 9 bases lying between them. The CDR3 nucleotides are TGTGCCACCAGCACAAGAAGTAACGAGCAGTACTTC. Protein product: CATSTRSNEQYF.